These 27 T cell receptor beta chains were sequenced from one sample in a study of blood T cells in healthy people across ages. A second PCR, run for about 6 to 12 cycles, used a sample-barcoded 5' primer plus a J-beta primer mix. Each CDR3 protein is one row after TCRdb ran MiXCR on the 5' RACE reads. The sample has around 800,000 distinct CDR3 sequences; roughly 25% are singletons. These data were likewise used in another study, on T cells of mothers and their children.

Sequenced material: blood. The source of these receptors is a boy aged 5-17 years in good health.

This clonotype occurred a few times. V and J are TRBV6-2 or TRBV6-3 and TRBJ2-5, with 8 bases fitting TRBD2. This CDR3 spans 18 amino acids. The trim removed 2 bases at V and 2 bases at J, leaving 13 bases unmatched. The germline gives CDR1 MNHEY, CDR2 SVGEGT. This CDR3 is CASSYLVGSGVIQETQYF. The CDR3 coding sequence is TGTGCCAGCAGTTACCTAGTAGGTAGCGGGGTGATTCAAGAGACCCAGTACTTC.

The table lists this clonotype with many counts. The junction does not match germline at one end; this may be a read error. The chain couples TRBV12-3 or TRBV12-4 to TRBJ2-3; D gene uncertain. The CDR3 has 11 residues. The CDR3 sequence is CASSFSDTQYF. The CDR3 nucleotides read TGCGCCAGCAGCTTTTCAGATACGCAGTATTTT.

This clonotype was counted between two and nine times. The chain employs TRBV12-3 or TRBV12-4 and TRBJ2-2, with D uncertain. The CDR3 covers 14 residues. Trimming took off 1 base at V and 1 base at J, with 4 bases between the two ends. CDR3 bases: TGTGCCAGCAGTTTAGTGGGGAACACCGGGGAGCTGTTTTTT. This codes for CASSLVGNTGELFF.

This clonotype showed up just a few times. CDR3 sequence reads: CASRTWTTYEQYF. CDR3 coding DNA: TGTGCCAGCAGGACCTGGACCACCTACGAGCAGTACTTC. The chain couples TRBV2 to TRBJ2-7; no firm D call. Germline V gene sequence: CDR1 SNHLY, CDR2 FYNNEI. Trimming cost V 6 bases and J 2 bases, with 11 bases left between them. CDR3 length equals 13 residues.

V is TRBV20-1 and J is TRBJ2-6; D unresolved. Trimming pared 0 bases from V and 2 bases from J, leaving 5 bases between. The CDR3 spans 14 residues. Germline CDR1 is DFQATT and CDR2 is SNEGSKA (reference sequence). CDR3 in DNA: TGCAGTGCTAGAGAGCAGCCTGGGGCCAACGTCCTGACTTTC. Translated: CSAREQPGANVLTF.

The V call is TRBV20-1, the J call TRBJ1-4, with 7 bases identical to TRBD1. Trimming at V came to 5 bases and at J to 3 bases, leaving 3 bases not matched to a gene. Per the germline V gene, CDR1 is DFQATT and CDR2 is SNEGSKA (reference sequence). This CDR3 has 13 residues. The CDR3 loop reads CSALQGANEKLFF. In DNA, the CDR3 is TGCAGTGCTCTCCAGGGGGCTAATGAAAAACTGTTTTTT.

This chain links TRBV10-3 with TRBJ2-2, with D perhaps TRBD2 (5 bases). Trimming removed 6 bases from V and 2 bases from J, with 19 bases in between. The germline V gene has CDR1 ENHRY and CDR2 SYGVKD. CDR3 size: 17 residues. CDR3 in DNA: TGTGCCATCAGCGACCTGATCTCGGGGTCTAACACCGGGGAGCTGTTTTTT. This translates into CAISDLISGSNTGELFF.

V gene TRBV29-1 combines with J gene TRBJ2-6, with unresolved D. V was trimmed by 4 bases and J by 3 bases, leaving 10 bases between them. The germline gives CDR1 SQVTM, CDR2 ANQGSEA. This CDR3 region has 14 residues. CDR3 coding DNA: TGCAGCGTTGCTATGGGATATGGGGCCAACGTCCTGACTTTC. It is translated as CSVAMGYGANVLTF.

The chain recombines TRBV3-1 with TRBJ1-1; D is undetermined. This CDR3 comprises 13 residues. Germline values: CDR1 LGHDT, CDR2 YNNKEL (reference sequence). Trimming left V 4 bases short and J 0 bases short, with 6 bases between. The CDR3 nucleotides are TGTGCCAGCAGCCCAAAGGTGAACACTGAAGCTTTCTTT. The encoded protein is CASSPKVNTEAFF.

The chain links TRBV12-3 or TRBV12-4 to TRBJ2-3; no definite D call. Trimming took 5 bases from V and 3 from J, leaving 9 bases between them. CDR3 length: 13 residues. The CDR3 is CASSSVWTDTQYF. Written as DNA, the CDR3 is TGTGCCAGCAGTAGCGTTTGGACAGATACGCAGTATTTT.

This clonotype has a handful of counts. In DNA, the CDR3 is TGTGCCAGCAGCGTAGACGCCAGGCCCTTGAACACTGAAGCTTTCTTT. Protein product: CASSVDARPLNTEAFF. The rearrangement links TRBV9 to TRBJ1-1; no clear D. There are 16 residues in the CDR3. Between the trimmed V and J ends, which lost 0 bases and 0 bases, there was a span of 12 bases. CDR1 and CDR2 (germline): SGDLS, YYNGEE.

The chain links TRBV4-1 to TRBJ2-5; 9 bases fit TRBD1. Germline assignment: CDR1 MGHRA and CDR2 YSYEKL. The CDR3 length is 15 residues. V lost 3 bases, J lost 5 bases, and 7 bases stayed unmatched. CDR3 loop: CASSHPGQGTETQYF. DNA for the CDR3: TGCGCCAGCAGCCATCCCGGACAGGGGACGGAGACCCAGTACTTC.

This clonotype appeared a few times. The chain employs TRBV11-1 and TRBJ1-5; 10 bases are a match to TRBD1. The CDR3 consists of 20 residues. V shed 10 bases and J 0 bases; nucleotides not matched to a gene: 21. Germline assignment: CDR1 SGHAT and CDR2 FQDESV (reference sequence). Here the CDR3 reads CAIRDRGPCLPLCSNQPQHF. The CDR3 DNA reads as TGTGCCATCCGAGACAGGGGGCCTTGTTTACCACTGTGTAGCAATCAGCCCCAGCATTTT.

The CDR3 reads CASSIDRAGGKNEQFF. The CDR3 nucleotides read TGTGCCAGTAGTATAGATCGAGCGGGGGGGAAGAATGAGCAGTTCTTC. The chain has TRBV19 and TRBJ2-1, with 10 bases fitting TRBD2. Germline V CDR1 and CDR2: LNHDA, SQIVND (reference sequence). This CDR3 has 16 amino acids. The J segment lost 7 bases and the V segment lost 0 bases, leaving 6 bases of the junction unmatched.

This clonotype was counted a few times. This chain joins TRBV6-5 and TRBJ2-4, with D tentatively TRBD2 (6 bases). Trimming stripped 6 bases from V and 6 bases from J, with 12 bases between. Per germline, CDR1 MNHEY and CDR2 SVGAGI. This CDR3 has 13 residues. The CDR3 sequence is CASSLRRGNIQYF. The CDR3, as DNA: TGTGCCAGCAGCCTTCGGAGGGGAAACATTCAGTACTTC.

This clonotype was counted only a few times. The gene calls are TRBV29-1 and TRBJ2-7; 7 bases are shared with TRBD1. CDR3 length: 15 residues. The junction had 5 bases not matched to a gene; V was cut back by 0 bases and J by 0 bases. The germline gives CDR1 SQVTM, CDR2 ANQGSEA. CDR3 residues: CSVEEVGTVSYEQYF. The CDR3 region has the DNA TGCAGCGTTGAAGAAGTGGGGACAGTCTCCTACGAGCAGTACTTC.

The chain joins TRBV4-1 to TRBJ1-4, with D perhaps matching TRBD1 (6 bases). CDR3 length: 15 residues. V was shortened by 3 bases and J by 4 bases, with 12 bases between the two germline ends. Germline assignment: CDR1 MGHRA and CDR2 YSYEKL. CDR3 sequence (DNA): TGCGCCAGCAGCCAGACAGGCACCCTTAATGAAAAACTGTTTTTT. This translates into CASSQTGTLNEKLFF.

The rearrangement joins TRBV11-2 to TRBJ2-3, with TRBD2 matching 9 bases. The CDR3 spans 16 residues. The V gene's germline CDR1 is SGHAT and CDR2 FQNNGV. Trimming at V came to 1 base and at J to 5 bases, leaving 7 bases not matched to a gene. CDR3 bases: TGTGCCAGCAGCTTAGGACGCGGGGGGGAGGGAGATACGCAGTATTTT. This translates into CASSLGRGGEGDTQYF.

This clonotype has just a few counts. The CDR3 reads CASSPWTTDTQYF. The CDR3 nucleotides are TGCGCCAGCAGCCCGTGGACCACAGATACGCAGTATTTT. The rearrangement joins TRBV5-1 to TRBJ2-3; the D is unclear. Trimming took 4 bases from V and 2 from J, leaving 8 bases between them. Germline CDR1 SGHRS, CDR2 YFSETQ. The CDR3 consists of 13 residues.

This chain links TRBV12-5 with TRBJ2-3; D possibly corresponds to TRBD2 (5 bases). The CDR3 is 14 amino acids. Trimming cost V 5 bases and J 4 bases, with 13 bases left between them. CDR1 is LGHNT, CDR2 FRNRAP, per germline. For the CDR3, the DNA is TGTGCTAGTGGTCTCGCCTCGGGATCAGATACGCAGTATTTT. Protein: CASGLASGSDTQYF.

This clonotype was observed a handful of times. The chain is built from TRBV29-1 and TRBJ2-7, with D maybe TRBD1 (6 bases). The J call may be incorrect, as the DNA end agrees better with TRBJ2-5. The CDR3 runs 13 residues. CDR1 and CDR2 (germline): SQVTM, ANQGSEA. CDR3 DNA: TGCAGCGTTGAAGAGGGGCAGGGGCAGACCCAGTACTTC. This sequence encodes CSVEEGQGQTQYF.

This clonotype was seen more than once but under ten times. V and J are TRBV7-2 and TRBJ1-2, with D tentatively TRBD1 (6 bases). This CDR3 has 16 residues. V shed 4 bases and J shed 3 bases, with 18 bases lying between them. Per the germline V gene, CDR1 is SGHTA and CDR2 is FQGNSA. The CDR3 coding sequence is TGTGCCAGCAGCTACCGGACAGCCGTTATCGACTATGGCTACACCTTC. Translated: CASSYRTAVIDYGYTF. The full variable domain, rest sourced from reference TRBV7-2 and TRBJ1-2, is GAGVSQSPSNKVTEKGKDVELRCDPISGHTALYWYRQSLGQGLEFLIYFQGNSAPDKSGLPSDRFSAERTGGSVSTLTIQRTQQEDSAVYLCASSYRTAVIDYGYTFGSGTRLTVV.

V gene TRBV20-1 combines with J gene TRBJ1-2, with TRBD1 matching over 8 bases. Trimming cost V 3 bases and J 2 bases; bases outside gene matches: 5. CDR1 and CDR2 (germline): DFQATT, SNEGSKA (reference sequence). CDR3 length: 14 amino acids. The CDR3 bases are TGCAGTGCTAGTTCAGGGGGCAGCAACTATGGCTACACCTTC. This gives the protein CSASSGGSNYGYTF.

The chain links TRBV11-2 to TRBJ2-3; D remains ambiguous. The CDR3 loop spans 14 amino acids. Germline CDR1 reads SGHAT; CDR2 reads FQNNGV. V lost 2 bases, J lost 2 bases, and 8 bases lay in between. The CDR3 nucleotides are TGTGCCAGCAGCTTATCGACCTACACAGATACGCAGTATTTT. As protein: CASSLSTYTDTQYF.

Details on this clonotype: The junction differs from germline at one of its ends, possibly a read error. The chain couples TRBV5-1 to TRBJ2-4; no definite D call. The CDR3 sequence is 15 residues long. The germline CDR1 and CDR2 sequences are SGHRS and YFSETQ. The CDR3 region has the DNA TGCGCCAGCAGCCCCGGCGTCGTCGCCACAAACATTCAGTACTTC. This gives the protein CASSPGVVATNIQYF.

V is TRBV6-5 and J is TRBJ2-3; 8 nucleotides match TRBD2. The CDR3 length is 14 residues. Trimming at V came to 4 bases and at J to 6 bases, leaving 6 bases not matched to a gene. Germline V CDR1 and CDR2: MNHEY, SVGAGI. The CDR3 sequence: CASSLAGPWDTQYF. The DNA of the CDR3 is TGTGCCAGCAGTTTAGCGGGACCATGGGATACGCAGTATTTT.

V and J are TRBV2 and TRBJ1-1; 7 positions match TRBD1. With 2 bases clipped from V and 7 bases from J, the junction kept 4 bases outside the gene matches. The CDR3 totals 13 residues. Germline lookup yields CDR1 SNHLY and CDR2 FYNNEI. CDR3 bases: TGTGCCAGCAGTGAAAGACAGGGCGTTGAAGCTTTCTTT. Its translation is CASSERQGVEAFF.